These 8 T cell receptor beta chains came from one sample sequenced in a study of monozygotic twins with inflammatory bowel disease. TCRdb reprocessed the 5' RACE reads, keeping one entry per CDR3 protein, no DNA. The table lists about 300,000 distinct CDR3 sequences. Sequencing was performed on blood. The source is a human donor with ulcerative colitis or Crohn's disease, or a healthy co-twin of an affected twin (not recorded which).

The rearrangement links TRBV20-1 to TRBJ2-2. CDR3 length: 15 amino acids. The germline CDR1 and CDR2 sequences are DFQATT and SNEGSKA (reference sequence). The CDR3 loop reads CSARDYFLDTGELFF.

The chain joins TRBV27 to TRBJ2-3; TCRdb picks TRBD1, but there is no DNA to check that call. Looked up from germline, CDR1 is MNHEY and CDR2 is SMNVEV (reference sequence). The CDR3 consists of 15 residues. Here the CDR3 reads CASSLLRDSTDTQYF.

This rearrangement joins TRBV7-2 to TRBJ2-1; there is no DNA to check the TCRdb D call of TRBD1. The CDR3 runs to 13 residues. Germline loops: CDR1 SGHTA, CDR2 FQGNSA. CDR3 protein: CASSLRGYNEQFF.

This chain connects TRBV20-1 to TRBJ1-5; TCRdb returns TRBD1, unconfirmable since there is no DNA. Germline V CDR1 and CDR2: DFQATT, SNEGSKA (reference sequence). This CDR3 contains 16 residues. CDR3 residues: CSAGYSGTASNQPQHF.

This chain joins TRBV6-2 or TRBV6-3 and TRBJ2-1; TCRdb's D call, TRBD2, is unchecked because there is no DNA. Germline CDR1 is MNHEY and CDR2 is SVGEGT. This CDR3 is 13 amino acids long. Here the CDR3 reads CASTRLADYEQFF.

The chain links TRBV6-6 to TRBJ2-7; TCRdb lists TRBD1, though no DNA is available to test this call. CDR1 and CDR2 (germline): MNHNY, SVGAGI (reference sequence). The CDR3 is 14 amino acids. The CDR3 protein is CASTKDSAVGEQYF.

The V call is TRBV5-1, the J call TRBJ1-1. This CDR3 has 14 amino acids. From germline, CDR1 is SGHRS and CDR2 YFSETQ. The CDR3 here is CASSLGTAITEAFF.

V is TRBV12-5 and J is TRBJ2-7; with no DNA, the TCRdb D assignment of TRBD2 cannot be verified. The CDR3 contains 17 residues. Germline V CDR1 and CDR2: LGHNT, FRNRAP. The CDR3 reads CASGLVNSGRTSYEQYF.